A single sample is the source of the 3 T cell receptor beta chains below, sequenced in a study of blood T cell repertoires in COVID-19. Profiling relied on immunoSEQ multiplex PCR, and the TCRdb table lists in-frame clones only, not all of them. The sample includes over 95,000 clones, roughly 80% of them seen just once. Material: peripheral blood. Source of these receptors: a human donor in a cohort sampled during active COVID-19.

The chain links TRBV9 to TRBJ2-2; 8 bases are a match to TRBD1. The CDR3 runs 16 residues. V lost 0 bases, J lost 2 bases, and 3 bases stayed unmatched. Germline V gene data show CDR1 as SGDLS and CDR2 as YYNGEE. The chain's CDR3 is CASSVGAGGNTGELFF. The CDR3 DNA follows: TGTGCCAGCAGCGTAGGGGCAGGGGGCAACACCGGGGAGCTGTTTTTT.

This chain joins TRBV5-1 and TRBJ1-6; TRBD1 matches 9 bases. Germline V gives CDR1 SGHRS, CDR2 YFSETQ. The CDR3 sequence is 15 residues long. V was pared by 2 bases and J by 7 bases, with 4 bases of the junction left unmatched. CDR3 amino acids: CASSFSTGGNSPLHF. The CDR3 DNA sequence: TGCGCCAGCAGCTTCTCGACAGGGGGAAATTCACCCCTCCACTTT.

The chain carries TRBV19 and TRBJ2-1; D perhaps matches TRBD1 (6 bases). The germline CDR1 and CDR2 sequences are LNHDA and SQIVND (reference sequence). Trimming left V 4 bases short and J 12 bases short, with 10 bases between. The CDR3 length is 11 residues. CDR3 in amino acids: CASSTATGQFF. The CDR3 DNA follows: TGTGCCAGTAGTACAGCGACAGGGCAGTTCTTC.